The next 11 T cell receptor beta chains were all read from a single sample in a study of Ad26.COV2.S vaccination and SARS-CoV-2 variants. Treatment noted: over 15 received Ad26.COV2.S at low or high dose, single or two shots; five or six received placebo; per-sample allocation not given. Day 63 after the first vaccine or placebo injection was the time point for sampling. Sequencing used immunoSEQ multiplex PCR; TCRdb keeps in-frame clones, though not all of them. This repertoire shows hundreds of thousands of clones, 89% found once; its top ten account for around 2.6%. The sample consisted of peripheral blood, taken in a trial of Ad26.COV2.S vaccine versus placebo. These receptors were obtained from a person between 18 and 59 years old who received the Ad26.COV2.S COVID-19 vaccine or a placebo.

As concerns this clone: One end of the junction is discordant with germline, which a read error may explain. The CDR3 spells CASSENSEAFF. Written as DNA, the CDR3 is TGTGCCAGCAGTGAAAACAGTGAAGCTTTCTTT. V and J are TRBV2 and TRBJ1-1; D not resolved. From germline, CDR1 is SNHLY and CDR2 FYNNEI. CDR3 length: 11 amino acids.

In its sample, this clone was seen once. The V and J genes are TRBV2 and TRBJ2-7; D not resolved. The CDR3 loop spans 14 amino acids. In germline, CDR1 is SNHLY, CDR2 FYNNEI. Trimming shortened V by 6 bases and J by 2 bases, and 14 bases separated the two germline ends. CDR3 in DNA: TGTGCCAGCAGCGAGACTTTTCTAGCCTACGAGCAGTACTTC. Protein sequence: CASSETFLAYEQYF.

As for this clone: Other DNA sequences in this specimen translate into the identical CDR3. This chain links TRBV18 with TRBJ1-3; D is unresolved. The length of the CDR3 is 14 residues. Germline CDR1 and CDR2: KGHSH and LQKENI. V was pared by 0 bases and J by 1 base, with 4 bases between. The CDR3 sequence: CASSPPGSGNTIYF. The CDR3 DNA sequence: TGTGCCAGCTCACCACCGGGATCTGGAAACACCATATATTTT.

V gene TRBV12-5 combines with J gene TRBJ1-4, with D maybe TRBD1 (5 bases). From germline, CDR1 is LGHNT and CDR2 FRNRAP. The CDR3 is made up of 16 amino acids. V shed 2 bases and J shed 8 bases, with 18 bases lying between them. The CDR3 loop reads CASGLFLRGPGEKLFF. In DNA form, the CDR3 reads TGTGCTAGTGGTTTGTTTCTTCGGGGCCCGGGAGAAAAACTGTTTTTT.

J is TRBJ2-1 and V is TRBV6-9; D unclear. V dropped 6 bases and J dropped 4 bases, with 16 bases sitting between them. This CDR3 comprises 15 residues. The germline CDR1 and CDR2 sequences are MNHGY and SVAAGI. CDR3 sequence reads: CASRQKVKQYNEQFF. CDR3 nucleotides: TGTGCCAGCAGACAGAAGGTGAAGCAATACAATGAGCAGTTCTTC.

The CDR3 region has the DNA TGTGCCAGCAACCCAGGGGATCTGAATTCACCCCTCCACTTT. This gives the protein CASNPGDLNSPLHF. V gene TRBV25-1 combines with J gene TRBJ1-6; D possibly corresponds to TRBD1 (6 bases). The CDR3 extends over 14 amino acids. In germline, CDR1 is MGHDK, CDR2 SYGVNS. Trimming left V 7 bases short and J 7 bases short, with 14 bases between.

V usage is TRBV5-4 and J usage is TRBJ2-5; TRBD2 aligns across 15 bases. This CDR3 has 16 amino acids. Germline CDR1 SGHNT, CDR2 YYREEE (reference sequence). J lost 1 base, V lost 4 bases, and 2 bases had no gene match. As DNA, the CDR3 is TGTGCCAGCAGCCGGGGACTAGCGGGGGGCCAAGAGACCCAGTACTTC. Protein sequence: CASSRGLAGGQETQYF.

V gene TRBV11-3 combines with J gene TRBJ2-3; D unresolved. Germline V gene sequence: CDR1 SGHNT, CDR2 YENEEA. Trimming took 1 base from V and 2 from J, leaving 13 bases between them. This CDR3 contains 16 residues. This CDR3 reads CASSLARYPSTDTQYF. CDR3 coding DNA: TGTGCCAGCAGCTTAGCTCGCTACCCCTCCACAGATACGCAGTATTTT.

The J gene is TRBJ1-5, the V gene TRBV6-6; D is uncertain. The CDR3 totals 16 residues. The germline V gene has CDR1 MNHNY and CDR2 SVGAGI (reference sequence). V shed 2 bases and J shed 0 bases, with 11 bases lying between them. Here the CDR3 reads CASSYAALNSNQPQHF. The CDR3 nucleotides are TGTGCCAGCAGTTACGCAGCCTTAAATAGCAATCAGCCCCAGCATTTT.

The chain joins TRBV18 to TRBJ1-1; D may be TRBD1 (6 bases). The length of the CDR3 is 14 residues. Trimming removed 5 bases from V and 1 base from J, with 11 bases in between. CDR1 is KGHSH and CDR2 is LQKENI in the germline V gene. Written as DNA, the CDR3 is TGTGCCAGCTCAATCACCAGGGGGAACACTGAAGCTTTCTTT. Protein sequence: CASSITRGNTEAFF.

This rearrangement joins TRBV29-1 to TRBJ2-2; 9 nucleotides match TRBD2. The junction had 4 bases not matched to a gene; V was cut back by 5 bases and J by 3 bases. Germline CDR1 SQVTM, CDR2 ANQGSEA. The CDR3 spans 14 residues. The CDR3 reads CSVRAGGDTGELFF. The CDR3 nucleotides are TGCAGCGTTCGAGCGGGGGGCGACACCGGGGAGCTGTTTTTT.